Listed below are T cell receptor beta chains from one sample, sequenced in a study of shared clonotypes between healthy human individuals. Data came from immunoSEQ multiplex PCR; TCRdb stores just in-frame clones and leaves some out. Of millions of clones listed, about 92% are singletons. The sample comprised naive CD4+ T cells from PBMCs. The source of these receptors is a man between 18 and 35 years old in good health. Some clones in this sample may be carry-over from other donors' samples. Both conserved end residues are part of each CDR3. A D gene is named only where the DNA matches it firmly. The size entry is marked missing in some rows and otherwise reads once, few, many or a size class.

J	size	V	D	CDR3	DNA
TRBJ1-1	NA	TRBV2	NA	CASSGPGSSNTEAFF	TGTGCCAGCAGTGGCCCCGGTAGTTCGAACACTGAAGCTTTCTTT
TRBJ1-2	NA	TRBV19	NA	CASTQSPPTENYGYTF	TGTGCCAGTACCCAATCCCCTCCGACAGAAAACTATGGCTACACCTTC
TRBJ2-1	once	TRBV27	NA	CASSLRGPNNEQFF	TGTGCCAGCAGTTTAAGGGGACCAAACAATGAGCAGTTCTTC
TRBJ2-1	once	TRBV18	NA	CASSPLSGQYNEQFF	TGTGCCAGCTCACCTCTCTCTGGACAGTACAATGAGCAGTTCTTC
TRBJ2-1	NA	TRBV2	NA	CARTLGTSSYNEQFF	TGTGCCCGCACCTTGGGTACTAGCTCATACAATGAGCAGTTCTTC
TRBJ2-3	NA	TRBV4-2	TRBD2	CASSQGPAGGTDTQYF	TGTGCCAGCAGCCAAGGGCCGGCGGGAGGAACAGATACGCAGTATTTT
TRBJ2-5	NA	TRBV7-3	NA	CASSSRGQETQYF	TGTGCCAGCAGCTCTAGGGGGCAAGAGACCCAGTACTTC
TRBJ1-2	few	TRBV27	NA	CASSLSRVVGGYTF	TGTGCCAGCAGTTTATCGAGGGTGGTTGGGGGCTACACCTTC
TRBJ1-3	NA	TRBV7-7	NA	CASSLAPDFSGNTIYF	TGTGCCAGCAGCTTAGCGCCGGATTTCTCTGGAAACACCATATATTTT
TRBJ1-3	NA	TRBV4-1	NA	CASSQDYKAGNTIYF	TGCGCCAGCAGCCAAGATTATAAGGCAGGAAACACCATATATTTT
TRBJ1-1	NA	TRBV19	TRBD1	CASSIEDRTNTEAFF	TGTGCCAGTAGTATTGAGGACAGGACAAACACTGAAGCTTTCTTT
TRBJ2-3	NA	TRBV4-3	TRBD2	CASSQDMGTSGRRTDTQYF	TGCGCCAGCAGCCAAGATATGGGGACTAGCGGGAGGCGCACAGATACGCAGTATTTT
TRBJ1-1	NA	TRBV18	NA	CASSPNLKGTEAFF	TGTGCCAGCTCACCCAATCTGAAAGGGACTGAAGCTTTCTTT
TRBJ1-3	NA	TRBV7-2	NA	CASSLGRPSSGNTIYF	TGTGCCAGCAGCTTAGGACGGCCCAGCTCTGGAAACACCATATATTTT
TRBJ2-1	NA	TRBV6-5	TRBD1	CASHRQGAREQFF	TGTGCCAGCCACAGACAGGGGGCTCGTGAGCAGTTCTTC
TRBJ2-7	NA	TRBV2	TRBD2	CASRGLGLAGHYEQYF	TGTGCCAGCAGGGGGTTGGGGCTAGCGGGGCACTACGAGCAGTACTTC
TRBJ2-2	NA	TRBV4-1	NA	CASSQLSGNTGELFF	TGCGCCAGCAGCCAATTGTCCGGGAACACCGGGGAGCTGTTTTTT
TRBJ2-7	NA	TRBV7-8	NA	CASSSTGTTYEQYF	TGTGCCAGCAGCTCGACCGGGACCACGTACGAGCAGTACTTC
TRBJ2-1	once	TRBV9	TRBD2	CASSVGLAGSNYNEQFF	TGTGCCAGCAGCGTAGGTCTAGCGGGTTCTAACTACAATGAGCAGTTCTTC
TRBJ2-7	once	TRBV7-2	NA	CASSFRQEAYEQYF	TGTGCCAGCAGCTTCCGACAGGAGGCCTACGAGCAGTACTTC
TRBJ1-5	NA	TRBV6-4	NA	CASSPKNSRGVGNQPQHF	TGTGCCAGCAGTCCAAAGAACTCCCGGGGGGTAGGCAATCAGCCCCAGCATTTT
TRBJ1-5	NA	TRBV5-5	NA	CASSPDRGNQPQHF	TGTGCCAGCAGCCCGGACCGCGGCAATCAGCCCCAGCATTTT
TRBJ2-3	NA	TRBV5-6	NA	CASSLGSQADTQYF	TGTGCCAGCAGCTTGGGGTCCCAGGCAGATACGCAGTATTTT
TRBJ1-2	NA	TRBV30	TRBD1	CAWSAEGAFGYTF	TGTGCCTGGAGTGCGGAGGGGGCGTTTGGCTACACCTTC
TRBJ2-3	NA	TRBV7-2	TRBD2	CASSIRPGLAGGSDTQYF	TGTGCCAGCAGTATTAGACCTGGACTAGCGGGAGGGTCAGATACGCAGTATTTT
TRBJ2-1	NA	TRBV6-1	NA	CASSVRLSGYNEQFF	TGTGCCAGCAGTGTACGTCTTAGCGGCTACAATGAGCAGTTCTTC
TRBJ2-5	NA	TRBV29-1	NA	CSVARAGETQYF	TGCAGCGTTGCCAGGGCGGGAGAGACCCAGTACTTC
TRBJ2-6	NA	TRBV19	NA	CASSIGFPNSGANVLTF	TGTGCCAGTAGTATAGGCTTTCCTAACTCTGGGGCCAACGTCCTGACTTTC
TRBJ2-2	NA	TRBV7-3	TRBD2	CASSTAAGGPAGELFF	TGTGCCAGCAGCACTGCAGCGGGAGGGCCCGCCGGGGAGCTGTTTTTT
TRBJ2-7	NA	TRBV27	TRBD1	CASRKLGQGAYEQYF	TGTGCCAGCAGGAAGCTGGGACAGGGGGCCTACGAGCAGTACTTC
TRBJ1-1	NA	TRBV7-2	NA	CASSLTGTGEKRFF	TGTGCCAGCAGCTTAACCGGGACGGGGGAAAAGAGGTTCTTT
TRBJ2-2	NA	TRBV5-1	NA	CASSFGTSLYNTGELFF	TGCGCCAGCAGCTTCGGGACTTCCCTATACAACACCGGGGAGCTGTTTTTT
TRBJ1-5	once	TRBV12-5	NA	CASGFGVNQPQHF	TGTGCTAGTGGTTTTGGGGTTAATCAGCCCCAGCATTTT
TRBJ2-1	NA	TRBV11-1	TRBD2	CASSLEVWGTSFQREQFF	TGTGCCAGCAGCTTAGAGGTCTGGGGGACTAGCTTTCAACGTGAGCAGTTCTTC
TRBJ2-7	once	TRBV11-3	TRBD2	CASSLSGTSESEQYF	TGTGCCAGCAGCTTATCCGGGACTAGCGAATCCGAGCAGTACTTC